The entry below gives a single T cell receptor beta chain sequence along with its context. As yet, its antigen is unknown. PCR primers comprised 60 Vbeta and 13 Jbeta primers. Profiled with immunoSEQ multiplex PCR; TCRdb holds only in-frame clones, not every one. The data contain fewer than 200,000 clones, roughly three quarters of them singletons. This sample is part of a study of cytomegalovirus exposure and HLA in healthy donors. Whole-study results and caveats: The authors later found most CMV-associated TCR beta chains appeared HLA-restricted.

The germline CDR1 and CDR2 sequences are SEHNR and FQNEAQ (reference sequence). The CDR3 has 13 amino acids. Trimming pared 10 bases from V and 8 bases from J, leaving 17 bases between. V is TRBV7-9 and J is TRBJ1-4; D is possibly TRBD1 (5 bases). The sequenced sample consisted of PBMCs. The TCR originated in a male donor in good health and CMV-seropositive. The CDR3 region has the DNA TGTGCCACCGGGGGGATGCTAGAGGAAAAACTGTTTTTT. Translated, it gives CATGGMLEEKLFF.